This section outlines one T cell receptor beta chain sequence together with its context. What it binds is unknown. Assay used: immunoSEQ multiplex PCR; TCRdb lists only in-frame clones, some missing. The sample lists 75,000 to 100,000 clones, 81% occurring once. The source of the sample is a study of PD-1 blockade in classical Hodgkin lymphoma. The wider study: Nivolumab was administered to patients intravenously at 3 mg/kg every 2 weeks. Study observations and caveats: Before treatment, complete responders showed about the same diversity as newly diagnosed patients.

CDR1 is SGHTA and CDR2 is FQGTGA in the germline V gene. The CDR3 has 21 residues. V was pared by 1 base and J by 5 bases, with 19 bases of the junction left unmatched. Every patient had relapsed following autologous stem cell transplantation, and cohorts differed in brentuximab vedotin exposure. Here the sequenced sample was peripheral blood mononuclear cells (PBMCs), taken before the second cycle of nivolumab. The TCR originated in a human donor with classical Hodgkin lymphoma. The chain combines TRBV7-3 with TRBJ2-3; TRBD2 matches at 12 bases. CDR3: CASSLRIVDGATSGRIDTQYF. As DNA, the CDR3 is TGTGCCAGCAGCTTAAGAATCGTGGACGGCGCGACTAGCGGGAGAATAGATACGCAGTATTTT.